This TCR beta chain was captured by sequencing in a study of early T cells in non-severe SARS-CoV-2 infection (dated by TCRdb to about 2021). Describing the broader study: TCR sequencing used bulk RNA from unsorted whole blood, so alpha and beta chains could not be paired.

Trimming costs V 3 bases and J 0 bases, and their ends lie 9 bases apart. The CDR3, from cysteine to phenylalanine, totals 15 residues. The entry retains the CDR3 DNA only, 45 bases that are in frame from base 1. Taken from the germline V gene, the CDR1 and CDR2 loops are SGDLS and YYNGEE. Library prep was done by 5' RACE. The reads were generated on a NextSeq 500. Unique molecular identifiers were attached to individual cDNA molecules in the TCR library protocol so that sequencing error and PCR bias could be corrected. Sequencing covered both TCR alpha and beta chains, and within each sample the abundances of alpha and beta sequences were tightly co-correlated. The study's own analysis went as follows. Decombinator V4 was used to annotate the V gene, J gene and CDR3 of the TCR sequences. TCRs were defined as expanded if a significant change between any two time points was detected under a Poisson model with p below 0.0001. TCR abundances were normalised to the total number of TCRs sequenced in each sample and reported as counts per million. MAIT TCRs were defined by TRAV1-2 paired with TRAJ12, TRAJ20 or TRAJ33, and iNKT TCRs by TRAV10 paired with TRAJ18. VDJdb, accessed on 1 November 2021, was searched for TCRs annotated for CMV, EBV and SARS-CoV-2, and TCRs annotated for more than one antigen were excluded. In TCRdb, the public reads were trimmed at Q25 with fastp and aligned with MiXCR, with productive beta chains retained. Identical CDR3 protein sequences are pooled into one entry, listed with their most common genes and DNA. The V and J calls reflect TCRdb's pipeline rather than the authors' work. For this sample the table gives 55,000 to 80,000 distinct CDR3 sequences, of which about an eighth were detected only once. The top ten hold 4.5% to 7% of the sample.

What the research found in general, with its limitations: VDJdb matching was skewed toward anti-spike CD8 responses, so virus-specific expansions were likely underestimated and private and CD4 specificities were missed.

Set within a cohort of healthcare workers in London, UK, this nested case-control study involved weekly PCR testing of nasopharyngeal swabs along with blood sampling. Healthcare workers were enrolled in the week of the UK lockdown, from 23 to 31 March 2020, and were followed every week for up to roughly 15 weeks. On this clonotype: The clone's antigen remains unknown. Per-nucleotide qualities are absent, and no much larger clonotype sits a single base away.

The starting material was whole blood, obtained at baseline. This clonotype was obtained from an adult who was a healthcare worker with PCR-confirmed SARS-CoV-2 infection or an uninfected control (not recorded which). Rearrangement joined TRBV9 to TRBJ2-2; TRBD1 is a weak D gene call, 5 bases matching. The DNA sequence is given as TGTGCCAGCAGCGCAGGGCCGGCGAACACCGGGGAGCTGTTTTTT. Translated, it reads CASSAGPANTGELFF. The full variable domain, completed from the reference TRBV9 and TRBJ2-2 proteins outside the CDR3, reads DSGVTQTPKHLITATGQRVTLRCSPRSGDLSVYWYQQSLDQGLQFLIQYYNGEERAKGNILERFSAQQFPDLHSELNLSSLELGDSALYFCASSAGPANTGELFFGEGSRLTVL.